The 6 T cell receptor beta chains listed next were all sequenced from one sample in a study of blood T cells in healthy people across ages. PCR was performed a second time for about 7 to 12 cycles using a sample-barcoded 5' primer and a J-beta primer mix. One entry per CDR3 protein results from TCRdb running MiXCR on the 5' RACE reads. The sample yields 1.5 million to 2 million distinct CDR3 sequences, 49% seen once. The specimen sequenced was blood. These receptors were obtained from a woman between 40 and 50 years old in good health.

This chain connects TRBV7-9 to TRBJ2-4, with D possibly TRBD2 on 5 matching bases. The DNA end lines up better with TRBJ2-5; the J call may be wrong. Germline assignment: CDR1 SEHNR and CDR2 FQNEAQ (reference sequence). The CDR3 covers 15 residues. Here the CDR3 DNA reads TGTGCCAGCAGCGAGACGGAGAAGACTACGGAGACCCAGTACTTC. Its protein product is CASSETEKTTETQYF.

In its sample, this clonotype was seen once. The chain links TRBV28 to TRBJ2-7, with 13 bases lining up with TRBD2. CDR1 is MDHEN and CDR2 is SYDVKM in the germline V gene. V gave up 7 bases and J gave up 2 bases; unmatched junction bases: 11. This CDR3 has 17 residues. CDR3 amino acids: CASIPVGLAGPAYEQYF. The CDR3, as DNA: TGTGCCAGCATCCCGGTGGGACTAGCGGGGCCCGCCTACGAGCAGTACTTC.

A few counts support this clonotype. The chain uses TRBV28 and TRBJ1-4, with TRBD1 identical over 7 bases. Looked up from germline, CDR1 is MDHEN and CDR2 is SYDVKM. With 5 bases clipped from V and 8 bases from J, the junction kept 8 bases outside the gene matches. The CDR3 is 14 amino acids. Here the CDR3 DNA reads TGTGCCAGCAGTGCGACAGGGCATCGAGAAAAACTGTTTTTT. Its translation is CASSATGHREKLFF.

This clonotype came up once. In DNA form, the CDR3 reads TGCAGCGTTCCCCTGAGGACCCAGTATTTT. This encodes CSVPLRTQYF. J is TRBJ2-3 and V is TRBV29-1; D is unresolved. CDR1 and CDR2 from the germline V gene are SQVTM and ANQGSEA. The CDR3 length is 10 residues. Trimming removed 5 bases from V and 12 bases from J, with 12 bases in between.

J is TRBJ2-3 and V is TRBV29-1; possibly TRBD2 for D (5 bases). The CDR3 extends over 15 amino acids. With 7 bases removed from V and 4 bases from J, the gap between germline ends came to 21 bases. The germline V gene has CDR1 SQVTM and CDR2 ANQGSEA. The CDR3 protein is CSALSGARGPDTQYF. The CDR3 DNA is TGCAGCGCCCTCAGCGGCGCACGGGGTCCAGATACGCAGTATTTT.

This chain joins TRBV29-1 and TRBJ2-5, with a tentative D call TRBD1 (6 bases). Germline loops: CDR1 SQVTM, CDR2 ANQGSEA. Trimming left V 1 base short and J 11 bases short, with 20 bases between. The CDR3 spans 14 residues. The CDR3: CSVEGAQGNNEQYF. The CDR3 nucleotides are TGCAGCGTTGAAGGGGCACAGGGAAACAATGAGCAGTACTTC.